The count of the clone carrying this TCR beta chain is one. What it binds is unknown. CD4+ T cells from unexposed donors were obtained before the COVID-19 pandemic (2011-2018). The cells were cultured for under twelve days before CD4+ T cells were isolated. The data were taken from a study of CD4 T cells in relation to SARS-CoV-2 and coronaviruses. Overall study: The negative reference was HIV-1 Nef peptide pool or peptide-free culture.

Some clones are missing from TCRdb's copy, which holds only in-frame ones; the method was immunoSEQ multiplex PCR. Here the sample spans some 21,000 clones, more than 70% being singletons. In germline, CDR1 is MNHEY, CDR2 SVGEGT. The junction had 6 bases not matched to a gene; V was cut back by 0 bases and J by 2 bases. This CDR3 has 17 residues. The sequencing input was CD4+ T cells from PBMCs, cultured in vitro. The source of this sequence is a human donor in good health. The chain couples TRBV6-2 or TRBV6-3 to TRBJ2-3; 9 bases match TRBD2. The DNA of the CDR3 is TGTGCCAGCAGTTACTCGGGACTAGCCGAATACACAGATACGCAGTATTTT. Amino acids: CASSYSGLAEYTDTQYF.